This is a list of T cell receptor beta chains from one sample in a study of blood T cell repertoires in COVID-19. The assay was immunoSEQ multiplex PCR, and TCRdb's table has in-frame clones only and misses some. Found here are under 500,000 clones, 85% to 90% of them singletons; the top ten hold around 4.5%. Sequencing was done on a sample of peripheral blood. Source of these receptors: a woman aged 30 to 39 with acute or convalescent COVID-19. The CDR3 runs from the conserved cysteine through the conserved F or W. A D gene is named only where the DNA matches it firmly. Clone size is stated in some rows and not others, as once, few, many or a class when expanded.

DNA: TGCAGTGCCAGAATAAACACTGAAGCTTTCTTT; CDR3: CSARINTEAFF; V: TRBV20-1; D: NA; size: NA; length: 11; J: TRBJ1-1
DNA: TGTGCCAGCAGCAAAGCCTCTAGCGATCGCACAGATACGCAGTATTTT; CDR3: CASSKASSDRTDTQYF; V: TRBV7-2; D: NA; size: NA; length: 16; J: TRBJ2-3
DNA: TGTGCCAGCAGCGTGAGGGTGGCCGACGAGCAGTACTTC; CDR3: CASSVRVADEQYF; V: TRBV7-2; D: NA; size: NA; length: 13; J: TRBJ2-7
DNA: TGTGCCAGCAGCAGCGGGGGGGCTTACGAGCAGTACTTC; CDR3: CASSSGGAYEQYF; V: TRBV11-2; D: TRBD2; size: NA; length: 13; J: TRBJ2-7
DNA: TGTGCCAGCAGTCAGGACAGGGTCCAAGAGACCCAGTACTTC; CDR3: CASSQDRVQETQYF; V: TRBV14; D: TRBD1; size: NA; length: 14; J: TRBJ2-5
DNA: TGTGCCAGCAGCGTAGGAGGTTTTGGGAACACTGAAGCTTTCTTT; CDR3: CASSVGGFGNTEAFF; V: TRBV9; D: NA; size: NA; length: 15; J: TRBJ1-1
DNA: TGTGCCAGCAGCCACCAGACGGAGTATAATTCACCCCTCCACTTT; CDR3: CASSHQTEYNSPLHF; V: TRBV5-6; D: NA; size: NA; length: 15; J: TRBJ1-6
DNA: TGTGCCAGCAGCCACGGGACAGGGATCCTCAATGAGCAGTTCTTC; CDR3: CASSHGTGILNEQFF; V: TRBV5-5; D: TRBD1; size: NA; length: 15; J: TRBJ2-1
DNA: TGTGCCAGCAGTTACGGGACTAAGGGGGTACGGGATGAGCAGTTCTTC; CDR3: CASSYGTKGVRDEQFF; V: TRBV6-2/TRBV6-3; D: NA; size: NA; length: 16; J: TRBJ2-1
DNA: TGTGCCAGCAGCCAACGGACAGGGGCCTACGAGCAGTACTTC; CDR3: CASSQRTGAYEQYF; V: TRBV4-2; D: TRBD1; size: NA; length: 14; J: TRBJ2-7
DNA: TGTGCCACCAGTCCTTGGGGAGTGAACTATGGCTACACCTTC; CDR3: CATSPWGVNYGYTF; V: TRBV24-1; D: NA; size: NA; length: 14; J: TRBJ1-2
DNA: TGTGCCAGCAGCTTAACCCCTACGGACAGGGGAGGCGAGCAGTTCTTC; CDR3: CASSLTPTDRGGEQFF; V: TRBV7-3; D: TRBD1; size: few; length: 16; J: TRBJ2-1
DNA: TGTGCCACCAGCGAGGGGACAGTAGAAGGCTATGGCTACACCTTC; CDR3: CATSEGTVEGYGYTF; V: TRBV15; D: TRBD1; size: NA; length: 15; J: TRBJ1-2
DNA: TGTGCCAGCAGCGCGGGACAGACGAAAGCTAACTATGGCTACACCTTC; CDR3: CASSAGQTKANYGYTF; V: TRBV9; D: TRBD1; size: NA; length: 16; J: TRBJ1-2
DNA: TGTGCCAGCAGTCCCATCAGTTACAATGAGCAGTTCTTC; CDR3: CASSPISYNEQFF; V: TRBV6-2/TRBV6-3; D: NA; size: NA; length: 13; J: TRBJ2-1
DNA: TGTGCCAGCAGTGAAACGGTCAACCGAGAGACCCAGTACTTC; CDR3: CASSETVNRETQYF; V: TRBV6-1; D: NA; size: NA; length: 14; J: TRBJ2-5
DNA: TGTGCCAGCTCACCTCGGACAGGGGGCGATCAGCCCCAGCATTTT; CDR3: CASSPRTGGDQPQHF; V: TRBV18; D: TRBD1; size: NA; length: 15; J: TRBJ1-5
DNA: TGTGCCAGCAGCTTGGCCGGGGGGCAGGGCCACGAGCAGTACTTC; CDR3: CASSLAGGQGHEQYF; V: TRBV5-4; D: NA; size: NA; length: 15; J: TRBJ2-7
DNA: TGTGCCAGCAGCTCGCGGGTCTGGGAGCAGTACTTC; CDR3: CASSSRVWEQYF; V: TRBV11-2; D: NA; size: NA; length: 12; J: TRBJ2-7
DNA: TGTGCCAGCCGCTCCGGGGAGACCCAGTACTTC; CDR3: CASRSGETQYF; V: TRBV12-3/TRBV12-4; D: NA; size: NA; length: 11; J: TRBJ2-5
DNA: TGCGCCAATGCGACAGGGTGCACAGATACGCAGTATTTT; CDR3: CANATGCTDTQYF; V: TRBV10-1; D: TRBD1; size: NA; length: 13; J: TRBJ2-3
DNA: TGCGCCAGCAAACAGTCGCCCTGGGCAGATACGCAGTATTTT; CDR3: CASKQSPWADTQYF; V: TRBV4-1; D: NA; size: NA; length: 14; J: TRBJ2-3
DNA: TGTGCCAGCAGCTTACTCGGACTAGCGGAATCGGATACGCAGTATTTT; CDR3: CASSLLGLAESDTQYF; V: TRBV7-9; D: TRBD2; size: NA; length: 16; J: TRBJ2-3
DNA: TGTGCCAGCAGCTCGTCAGGGGAAGAGACCCAGTACTTC; CDR3: CASSSSGEETQYF; V: TRBV7-9; D: NA; size: NA; length: 13; J: TRBJ2-5
DNA: TGTGCCAGCAGCCCGACTAGCGGGACCTACAATGAGCAGTTCTTC; CDR3: CASSPTSGTYNEQFF; V: TRBV5-6; D: TRBD2; size: NA; length: 15; J: TRBJ2-1
DNA: TGTGCCAGCAGCCTGCTACCGACAGGGGAAGAGACCCAGTACTTC; CDR3: CASSLLPTGEETQYF; V: TRBV7-2; D: TRBD1; size: few; length: 15; J: TRBJ2-5
DNA: TGTGCCAGCAGCTTAGGGGCCCTAGCGGGGGGCAAAAACATTCAGTACTTC; CDR3: CASSLGALAGGKNIQYF; V: TRBV11-2; D: TRBD2; size: NA; length: 17; J: TRBJ2-4
DNA: TGTGCCAGCAGTTACCCCGGCGGGGTGGGGGCCGGGGAGCTGTTTTTT; CDR3: CASSYPGGVGAGELFF; V: TRBV6-5; D: NA; size: few; length: 16; J: TRBJ2-2
DNA: TGTGCCAGCAGTGAAGCGCGAGGGAACACCGGGGAGCTGTTTTTT; CDR3: CASSEARGNTGELFF; V: TRBV2; D: NA; size: NA; length: 15; J: TRBJ2-2
DNA: TGTGCCAGCAGCTTAACAGGGGGCTACAATGAGCAGTTCTTC; CDR3: CASSLTGGYNEQFF; V: TRBV11-2; D: TRBD1; size: NA; length: 14; J: TRBJ2-1
DNA: TGTGCCAGCGGGTGGGGCAGGGGCTCCTACGAGCAGTACTTC; CDR3: CASGWGRGSYEQYF; V: TRBV28; D: NA; size: NA; length: 14; J: TRBJ2-7
DNA: TGTGCCAGCAGCTCTCTACGGGGGGCCCGCGACAATGAGCAGTTCTTC; CDR3: CASSSLRGARDNEQFF; V: TRBV7-2; D: NA; size: NA; length: 16; J: TRBJ2-1
DNA: TGTGCCAGCCGGGACAACTCGGAGGAGCAGTACTTC; CDR3: CASRDNSEEQYF; V: TRBV6-6; D: NA; size: NA; length: 12; J: TRBJ2-7